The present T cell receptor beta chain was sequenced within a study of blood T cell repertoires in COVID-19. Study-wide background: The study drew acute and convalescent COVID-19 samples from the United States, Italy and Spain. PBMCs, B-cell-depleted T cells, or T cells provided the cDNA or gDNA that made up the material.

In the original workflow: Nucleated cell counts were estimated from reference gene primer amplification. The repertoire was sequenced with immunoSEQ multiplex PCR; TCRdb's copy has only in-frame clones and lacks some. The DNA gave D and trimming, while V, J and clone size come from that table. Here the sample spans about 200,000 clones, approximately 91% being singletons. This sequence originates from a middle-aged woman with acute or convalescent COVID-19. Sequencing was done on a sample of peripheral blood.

Here the CDR3 reads CASIQMDSVNYGYTF. The CDR3 bases are TGTGCCAGCATTCAAATGGACAGTGTTAACTATGGCTACACCTTC. This chain joins TRBV6-6 and TRBJ1-2; D is perhaps TRBD1 (6 bases). The V and J ends lost 7 bases and 1 base respectively, with 16 bases between them. This CDR3 has 15 residues. Looked up from germline, CDR1 is MNHNY and CDR2 is SVGAGI (reference sequence).